Below, 5 T cell receptor beta chains from the same sample are listed, as sequenced in a study of T cells in Graves' hyperthyroidism and ophthalmopathy. There were TCR beta CDR3 regions amplified from RNA transcripts. In the first-round RT-PCR of the TCR CDR3, the HTBI primer set was used. TCRdb independently ran MiXCR on the multiplex PCR reads; one entry per CDR3 protein. The sample includes more than 300,000 distinct CDR3 sequences, less than 20% of them seen just once. The sequencing input was blood. The source of these receptors is a young man with Graves' ophthalmopathy.

The V gene is TRBV29-1, the J gene TRBJ1-2; 7 nucleotides agree with TRBD1. The CDR3 totals 15 residues. Germline V CDR1 and CDR2: SQVTM, ANQGSEA. V lost 2 bases and J lost 3; bases outside the gene matches: 9. This chain's CDR3 is CSVELRQGFDYGYTF. DNA for the CDR3: TGCAGCGTTGAACTCCGACAGGGATTCGACTATGGCTACACCTTC. The full variable domain, with the rest looked up from reference TRBV29-1 and TRBJ1-2, is SAVISQKPSRDICQRGTSLTIQCQVDSQVTMMFWYRQQPGQSLTLIATANQGSEATYESGFVIDKFPISRPNLTFSTLTVSNMSPEDSSIYLCSVELRQGFDYGYTFGSGTRLTVV.

J is TRBJ1-5 and V is TRBV6-1; 7 nucleotides line up with TRBD1. Germline V gene lookup returns CDR1 MNHNS and CDR2 SASEGT. V was clipped by 5 bases and J by 4 bases; unmatched bases: 5. This CDR3 contains 14 residues. This chain's CDR3 is CASSTQGPNQPQHF. The CDR3 nucleotides read TGTGCCAGCAGTACACAGGGGCCGAATCAGCCCCAGCATTTT.

This clonotype was picked up many times. The gene calls are TRBV6-1 and TRBJ2-7; TRBD1 might be the D (6 bases). Between the trimmed V and J ends, which lost 7 bases and 1 base, there was a span of 14 bases. The CDR3 is 14 residues long. Germline CDR1 MNHNS, CDR2 SASEGT. CDR3 DNA sequence: TGTGCCAGCAACCCCAGGGGACCTTCCTACGAGCAGTACTTC. Amino acids: CASNPRGPSYEQYF.

This clonotype has at least ten counts. Written as DNA, the CDR3 is TGCGCCAGCAGCTTGGTCGGAGGGGCCTACGAGCAGTACTTC. This sequence encodes CASSLVGGAYEQYF. The rearrangement joins TRBV5-1 to TRBJ2-7, with D maybe TRBD2 (6 bases). V was clipped by 0 bases and J by 2 bases, with 9 bases between them. Germline V gene data show CDR1 as SGHRS and CDR2 as YFSETQ. The CDR3 contains 14 residues.

The sample holds a few counts of this clonotype. This rearrangement joins TRBV24-1 to TRBJ2-7; 7 nucleotides match TRBD1. CDR1 is KGHDR and CDR2 is SFDVKD in the germline V gene. This CDR3 spans 13 amino acids. The V and J ends lost 7 bases and 1 base, in that order; junction bases with no gene match: 3. The CDR3 bases are TGTGCCACCAGGGGGACAGATTCCTACGAGCAGTACTTC. Protein: CATRGTDSYEQYF.